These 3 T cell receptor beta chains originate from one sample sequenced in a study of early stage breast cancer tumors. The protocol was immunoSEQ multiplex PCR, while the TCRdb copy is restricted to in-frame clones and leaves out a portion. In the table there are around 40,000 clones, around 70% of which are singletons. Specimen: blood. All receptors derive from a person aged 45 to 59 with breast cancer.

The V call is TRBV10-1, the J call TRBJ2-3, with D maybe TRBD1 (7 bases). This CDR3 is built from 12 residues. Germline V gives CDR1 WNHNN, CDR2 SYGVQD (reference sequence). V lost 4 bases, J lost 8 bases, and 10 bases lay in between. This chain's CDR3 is CASSGQGGTQYF. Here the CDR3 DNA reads TGCGCCAGCAGTGGACAGGGAGGTACGCAGTATTTT.

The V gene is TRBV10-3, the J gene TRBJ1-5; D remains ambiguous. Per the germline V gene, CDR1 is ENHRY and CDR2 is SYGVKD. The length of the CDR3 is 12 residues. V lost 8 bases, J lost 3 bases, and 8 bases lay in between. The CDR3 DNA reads TGTGCCATCGGCGGATTCAATCAGCCCCAGCATTTT. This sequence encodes CAIGGFNQPQHF.

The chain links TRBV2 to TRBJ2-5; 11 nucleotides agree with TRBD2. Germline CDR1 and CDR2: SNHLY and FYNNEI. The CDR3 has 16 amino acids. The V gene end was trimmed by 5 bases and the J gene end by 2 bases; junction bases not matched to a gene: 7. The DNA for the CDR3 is TGTGCCAGCAGTCCGCTAGCGGGGGGCGCACAAGAGACCCAGTACTTC. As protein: CASSPLAGGAQETQYF.